Listed here is a single TCR beta chain. This sample was included in a study of T cell changes during pregnancy in multiple sclerosis. Assay used: immunoSEQ multiplex PCR; TCRdb lists only in-frame clones, some missing. The sample lists fewer than 100,000 clones; roughly 91% were seen once. J lost 2 bases, V lost 5 bases, and 4 bases had no gene match. The CDR3 consists of 14 residues. Germline values: CDR1 SGHRS, CDR2 YFSETQ. This receptor was taken from a female donor in good health, enrolled as a control in a pregnancy study. Material: peripheral blood, obtained after pregnancy. This sequence joins TRBV5-1 and TRBJ2-7; TRBD1 aligns across 10 bases. CDR3 bases: TGCGCCAGCAGGGGACAGGGGAAGGCCTACGAGCAGTACTTC. Translation gives CASRGQGKAYEQYF.